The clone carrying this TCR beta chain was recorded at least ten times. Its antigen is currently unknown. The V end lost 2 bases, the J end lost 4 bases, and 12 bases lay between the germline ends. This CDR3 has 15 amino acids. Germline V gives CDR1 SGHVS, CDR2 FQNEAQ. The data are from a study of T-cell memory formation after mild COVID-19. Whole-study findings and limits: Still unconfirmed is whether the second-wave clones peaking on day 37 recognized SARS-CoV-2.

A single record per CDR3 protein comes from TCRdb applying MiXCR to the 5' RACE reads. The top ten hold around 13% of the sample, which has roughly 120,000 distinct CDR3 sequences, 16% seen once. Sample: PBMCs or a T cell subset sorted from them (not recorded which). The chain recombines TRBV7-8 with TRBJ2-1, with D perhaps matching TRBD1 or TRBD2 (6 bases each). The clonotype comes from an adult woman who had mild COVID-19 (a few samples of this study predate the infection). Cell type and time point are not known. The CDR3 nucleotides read TGTGCCAGCAGCTTATCGGGGGCCCTTTACAATGAGCAGTTCTTC. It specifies CASSLSGALYNEQFF.